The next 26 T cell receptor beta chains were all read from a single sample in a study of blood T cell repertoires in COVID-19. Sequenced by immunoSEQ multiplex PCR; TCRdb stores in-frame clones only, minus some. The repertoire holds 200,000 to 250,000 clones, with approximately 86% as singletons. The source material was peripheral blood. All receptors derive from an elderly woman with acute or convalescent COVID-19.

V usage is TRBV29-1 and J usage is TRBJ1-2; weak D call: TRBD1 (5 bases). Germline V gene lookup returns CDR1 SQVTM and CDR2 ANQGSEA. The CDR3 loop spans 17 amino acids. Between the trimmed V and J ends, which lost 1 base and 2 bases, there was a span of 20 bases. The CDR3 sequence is CSVEGLLRDQGNYGYTF. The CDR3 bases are TGCAGCGTTGAAGGCCTTCTTCGAGATCAGGGAAACTATGGCTACACCTTC.

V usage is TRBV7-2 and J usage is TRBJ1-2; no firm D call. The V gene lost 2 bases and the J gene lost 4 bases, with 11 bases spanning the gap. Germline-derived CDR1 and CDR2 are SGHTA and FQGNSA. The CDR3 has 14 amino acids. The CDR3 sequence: CASSLTGSGYGYTF. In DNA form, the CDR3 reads TGTGCCAGCAGCTTAACTGGGTCGGGCTATGGCTACACCTTC.

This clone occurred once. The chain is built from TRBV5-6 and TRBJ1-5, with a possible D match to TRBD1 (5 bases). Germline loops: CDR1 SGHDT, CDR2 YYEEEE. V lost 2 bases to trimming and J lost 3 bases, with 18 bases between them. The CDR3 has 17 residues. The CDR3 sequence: CASSLSAGRDYNQPQHF. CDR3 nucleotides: TGTGCCAGCAGCTTATCTGCAGGCAGGGATTACAATCAGCCCCAGCATTTT.

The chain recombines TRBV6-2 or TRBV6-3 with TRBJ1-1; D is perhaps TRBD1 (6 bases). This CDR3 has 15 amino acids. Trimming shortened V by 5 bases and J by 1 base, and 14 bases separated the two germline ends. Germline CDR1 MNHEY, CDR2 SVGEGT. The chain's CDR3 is CASSNPGTPNTEAFF. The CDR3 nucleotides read TGTGCCAGCAGTAACCCCGGGACACCGAACACTGAAGCTTTCTTT.

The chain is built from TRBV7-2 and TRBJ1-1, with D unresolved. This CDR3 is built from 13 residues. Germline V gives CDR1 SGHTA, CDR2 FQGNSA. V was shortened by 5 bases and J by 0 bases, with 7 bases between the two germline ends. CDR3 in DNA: TGTGCCAGCAGCAAACAGCTGAACACTGAAGCTTTCTTT. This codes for CASSKQLNTEAFF. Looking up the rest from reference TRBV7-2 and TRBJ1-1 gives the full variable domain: GAGVSQSPSNKVTEKGKDVELRCDPISGHTALYWYRQSLGQGLEFLIYFQGNSAPDKSGLPSDRFSAERTGGSVSTLTIQRTQQEDSAVYLCASSKQLNTEAFFGQGTRLTVV.

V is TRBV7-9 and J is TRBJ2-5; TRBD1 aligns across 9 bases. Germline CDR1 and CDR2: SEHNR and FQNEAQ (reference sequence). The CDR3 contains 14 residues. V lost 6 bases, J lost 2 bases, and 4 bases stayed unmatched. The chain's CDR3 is CASRVTGGQETQYF. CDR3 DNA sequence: TGTGCCAGCAGGGTGACAGGGGGGCAAGAGACCCAGTACTTC.

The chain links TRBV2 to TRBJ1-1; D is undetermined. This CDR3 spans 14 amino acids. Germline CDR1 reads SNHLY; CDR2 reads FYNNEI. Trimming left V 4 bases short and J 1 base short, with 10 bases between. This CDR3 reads CASSGLTPNTEAFF. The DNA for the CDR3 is TGTGCCAGCAGTGGTCTTACACCGAACACTGAAGCTTTCTTT.

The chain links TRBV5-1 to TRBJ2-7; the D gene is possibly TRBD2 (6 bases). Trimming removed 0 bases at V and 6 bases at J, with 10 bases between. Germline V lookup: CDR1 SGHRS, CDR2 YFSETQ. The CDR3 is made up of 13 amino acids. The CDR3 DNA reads TGCGCCAGCAGCTTGGGAAGGGAGGCCGAGCAGTACTTC. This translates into CASSLGREAEQYF.

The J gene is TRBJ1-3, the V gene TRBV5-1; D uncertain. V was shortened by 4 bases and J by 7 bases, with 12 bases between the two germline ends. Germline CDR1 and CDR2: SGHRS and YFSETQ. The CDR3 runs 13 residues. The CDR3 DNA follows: TGCGCCAGCAGCCCAGGCACGCAGAACACCATATATTTT. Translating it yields CASSPGTQNTIYF.

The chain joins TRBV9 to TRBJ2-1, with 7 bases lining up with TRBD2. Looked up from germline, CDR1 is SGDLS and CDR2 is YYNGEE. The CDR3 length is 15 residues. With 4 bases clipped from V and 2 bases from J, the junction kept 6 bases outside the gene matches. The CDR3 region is CASSPLGGAYNEQFF. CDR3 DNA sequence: TGTGCCAGCAGCCCCCTGGGGGGGGCCTACAATGAGCAGTTCTTC.

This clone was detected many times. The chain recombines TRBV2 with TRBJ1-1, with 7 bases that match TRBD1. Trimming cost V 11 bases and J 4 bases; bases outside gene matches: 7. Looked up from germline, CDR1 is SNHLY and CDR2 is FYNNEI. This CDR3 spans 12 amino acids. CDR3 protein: CALNRGGTEAFF. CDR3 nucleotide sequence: TGTGCCCTTAACAGGGGCGGCACTGAAGCTTTCTTT.

In DNA form, the CDR3 reads TGTGCCAGCAGCGTAGACGACAGGAACACTGAAGCTTTCTTT. As protein: CASSVDDRNTEAFF. The rearrangement joins TRBV9 to TRBJ1-1; D perhaps matches TRBD1 (5 bases). CDR3 length equals 14 residues. Germline V lookup: CDR1 SGDLS, CDR2 YYNGEE. The V end was cut by 0 bases, the J end by 1 base, with 7 bases between.

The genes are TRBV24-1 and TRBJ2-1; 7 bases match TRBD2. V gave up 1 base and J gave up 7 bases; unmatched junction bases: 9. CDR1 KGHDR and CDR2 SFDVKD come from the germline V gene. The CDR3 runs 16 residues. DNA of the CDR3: TGTGCCACCAGTGATTTTGGGGGGGGAAGGTGGAATGAGCAGTTCTTC. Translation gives CATSDFGGGRWNEQFF.

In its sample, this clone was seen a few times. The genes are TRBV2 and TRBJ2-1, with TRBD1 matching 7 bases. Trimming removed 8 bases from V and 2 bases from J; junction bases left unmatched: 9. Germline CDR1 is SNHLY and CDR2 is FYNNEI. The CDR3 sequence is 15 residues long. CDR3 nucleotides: TGTGCCAGCCAGAACAGACAGGGTCCCTACAATGAGCAGTTCTTC. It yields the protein CASQNRQGPYNEQFF.

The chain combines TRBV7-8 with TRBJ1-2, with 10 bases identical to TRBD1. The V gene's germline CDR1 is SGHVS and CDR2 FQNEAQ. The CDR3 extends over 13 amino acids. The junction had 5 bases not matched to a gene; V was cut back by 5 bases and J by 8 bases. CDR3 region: CASSPRTGGGYTF. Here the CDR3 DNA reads TGTGCCAGCAGCCCAAGGACAGGGGGAGGCTACACCTTC.

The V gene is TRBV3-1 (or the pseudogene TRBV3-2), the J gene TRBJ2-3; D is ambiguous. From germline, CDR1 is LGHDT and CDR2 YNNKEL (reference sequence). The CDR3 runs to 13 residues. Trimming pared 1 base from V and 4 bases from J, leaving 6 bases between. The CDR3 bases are TGTGCCAGCAGCCAAGGGGCCGCAGATACGCAGTATTTT. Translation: CASSQGAADTQYF.

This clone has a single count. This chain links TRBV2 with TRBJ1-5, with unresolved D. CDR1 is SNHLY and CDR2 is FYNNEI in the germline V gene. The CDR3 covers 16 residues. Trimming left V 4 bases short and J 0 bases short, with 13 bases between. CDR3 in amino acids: CASSVGPGSSNQPQHF. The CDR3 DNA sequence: TGTGCCAGCAGTGTAGGGCCGGGGAGTAGCAATCAGCCCCAGCATTTT.

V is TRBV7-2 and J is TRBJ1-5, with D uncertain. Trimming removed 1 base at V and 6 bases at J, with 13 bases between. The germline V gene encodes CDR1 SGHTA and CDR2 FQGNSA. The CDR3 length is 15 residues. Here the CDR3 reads CASSLVSGGGQPQHF. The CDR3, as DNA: TGTGCCAGCAGCTTAGTTTCAGGTGGAGGTCAGCCCCAGCATTTT.

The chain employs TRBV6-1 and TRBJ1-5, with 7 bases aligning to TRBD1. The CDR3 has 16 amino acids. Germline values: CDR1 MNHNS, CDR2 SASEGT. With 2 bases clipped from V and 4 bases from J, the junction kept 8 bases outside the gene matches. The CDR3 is CASSEWDSHVNQPQHF. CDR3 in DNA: TGTGCCAGCAGTGAATGGGACAGCCACGTTAATCAGCCCCAGCATTTT.

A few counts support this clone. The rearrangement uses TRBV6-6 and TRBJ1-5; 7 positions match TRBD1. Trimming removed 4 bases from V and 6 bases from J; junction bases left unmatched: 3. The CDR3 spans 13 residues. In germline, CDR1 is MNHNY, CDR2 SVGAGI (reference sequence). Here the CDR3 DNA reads TGTGCCAGCAGTTCGGGACAGCTTCAGCCCCAGCATTTT. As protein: CASSSGQLQPQHF.

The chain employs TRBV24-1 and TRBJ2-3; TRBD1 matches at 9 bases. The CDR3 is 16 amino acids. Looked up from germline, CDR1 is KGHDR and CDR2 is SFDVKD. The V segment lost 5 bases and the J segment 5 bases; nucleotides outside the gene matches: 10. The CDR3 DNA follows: TGTGCCACCAGTGTCGCAAGAGGGACAGGGAGAGATACGCAGTATTTT. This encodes CATSVARGTGRDTQYF.

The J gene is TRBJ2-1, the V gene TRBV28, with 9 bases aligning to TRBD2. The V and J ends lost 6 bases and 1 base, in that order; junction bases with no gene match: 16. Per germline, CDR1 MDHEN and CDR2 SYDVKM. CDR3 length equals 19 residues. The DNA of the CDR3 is TGTGCCAGCAGATATTCAGCCCGGGCGGGGGGGCTTTCCTACAATGAGCAGTTCTTC. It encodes CASRYSARAGGLSYNEQFF.

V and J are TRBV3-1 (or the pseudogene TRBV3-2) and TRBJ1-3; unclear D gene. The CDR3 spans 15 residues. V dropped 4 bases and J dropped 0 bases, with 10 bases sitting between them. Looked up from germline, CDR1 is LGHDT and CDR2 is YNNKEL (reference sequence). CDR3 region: CASSPSQNSGNTIYF. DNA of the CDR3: TGTGCCAGCAGCCCCTCTCAGAACTCTGGAAACACCATATATTTT.

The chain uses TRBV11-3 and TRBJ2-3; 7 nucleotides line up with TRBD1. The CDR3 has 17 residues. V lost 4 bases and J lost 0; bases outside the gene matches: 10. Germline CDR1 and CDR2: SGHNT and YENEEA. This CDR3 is CASSYVGQEGSTDTQYF. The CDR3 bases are TGTGCCAGCAGCTACGTAGGACAGGAAGGAAGCACAGATACGCAGTATTTT. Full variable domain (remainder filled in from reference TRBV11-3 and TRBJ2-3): EAGVVQSPRYKIIEKKQPVAFWCNPISGHNTLYWYLQNLGQGPELLIRYENEEAVDDSQLPKDRFSAERLKGVDSTLKIQPAELGDSAVYLCASSYVGQEGSTDTQYFGPGTRLTVL.

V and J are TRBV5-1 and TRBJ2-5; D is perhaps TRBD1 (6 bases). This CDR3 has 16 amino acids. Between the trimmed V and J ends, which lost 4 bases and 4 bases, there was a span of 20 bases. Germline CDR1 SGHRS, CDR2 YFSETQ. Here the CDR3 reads CASSPLPTGKGETQYF. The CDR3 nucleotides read TGCGCCAGCAGCCCCCTCCCCACAGGGAAGGGAGAGACCCAGTACTTC.

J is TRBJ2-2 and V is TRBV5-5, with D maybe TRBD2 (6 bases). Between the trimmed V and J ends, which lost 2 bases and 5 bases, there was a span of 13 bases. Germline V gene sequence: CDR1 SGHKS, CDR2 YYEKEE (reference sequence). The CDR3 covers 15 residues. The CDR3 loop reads CASSFGGFVTGELFF. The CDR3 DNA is TGTGCCAGCAGCTTTGGGGGGTTCGTTACCGGGGAGCTGTTTTTT.